Reported below is one TCR beta chain. What it binds is not known. Amplification of the TCR beta CDR3 regions used RNA transcripts (as template). An initial RT-PCR round employing HTBI primers preceded a second-round multiplex PCR. TCRdb reprocessed the multiplex PCR reads with MiXCR, giving one entry per CDR3 protein. The sample lists hundreds of thousands of distinct CDR3 sequences, 35% to 50% occurring once. This record belongs to a study of Graves' ophthalmopathy and Graves' hyperthyroidism. Study-level background: Pretreatment peripheral blood was obtained at initial diagnosis. General observations from the study: A 13-signature model separated ophthalmopathy from stable hyperthyroidism, just under 90% sensitivity, 75% to 84% specificity. Also, most clonotypes expanded in the thyroid above 0.001 frequency appeared in blood.

The receptor's source is an adult man with Graves' ophthalmopathy. Sequencing used peripheral blood.

The DNA for the CDR3 is TGCAGTGCTAGCGAGGGCGGCTTCTACGAGCAGTACTTC. It is translated as CSASEGGFYEQYF. The rearrangement links TRBV20-1 to TRBJ2-7; D is possibly TRBD2 (5 bases). The CDR3 spans 13 residues. Trimming pared 3 bases from V and 3 bases from J, leaving 12 bases between. Germline CDR1 reads DFQATT; CDR2 reads SNEGSKA (reference sequence).